Each of the 2 T cell receptor beta chains below was sequenced from the same sample in a study of cytomegalovirus exposure and HLA in healthy donors. The PCR used 60 Vbeta and 13 Jbeta primers. Only in-frame clones appear in the TCRdb table, and some are missing; sequencing was by immunoSEQ multiplex PCR. The table has 110,000 to 150,000 clones, about 75% seen once. Sequences were obtained from PBMCs. These receptors came from a woman under 40 in good health and CMV-seronegative.

The chain couples TRBV7-2 to TRBJ1-2; 11 nucleotides line up with TRBD1. Looked up from germline, CDR1 is SGHTA and CDR2 is FQGNSA. CDR3 length: 15 residues. The V and J ends lost 5 bases and 4 bases, in that order; junction bases with no gene match: 6. Here the CDR3 DNA reads TGTGCCAGCAGCATTACCGGGACAGGGGGCTATGGCTACACCTTC. This translates into CASSITGTGGYGYTF.

This chain connects TRBV18 to TRBJ1-2; a possible D gene is TRBD1 (5 bases). There are 13 residues in the CDR3. Germline-derived CDR1 and CDR2 are KGHSH and LQKENI. Trimming pared 2 bases from V and 6 bases from J, leaving 10 bases between. CDR3 residues: CASSPARADGYTF. The CDR3, as DNA: TGTGCCAGCTCACCAGCCAGGGCGGATGGCTACACCTTC.